This is a list of T cell receptor beta chains from one sample in a study of T-cell memory formation after mild COVID-19. MiXCR, run by TCRdb on the 5' RACE reads, gives a single entry per CDR3 protein. Of over 55,000 distinct CDR3 sequences in the sample, more than 8% are singletons; the top ten hold more than 1%. Material for sequencing was PBMCs or a T cell subset sorted from them (not recorded which). The receptors stem from a man aged 18 to 30 who had mild COVID-19 (a few samples of this study predate the infection). Cell type and time point are not known. Each CDR3 is given with its conserved first and last residue. Each record gives: clone size, D gene, V gene, J gene, CDR3 protein. The D gene is left open where the match is weak. Clone size is given for some rows only: seen once, a few or many times, or a class if the clone is expanded.

NA	TRBD1	TRBV9	TRBJ1-2	CASSVRGGSPYGYTF
NA	TRBD1	TRBV7-3	TRBJ2-5	CASSLQGAETQYF
few	NA	TRBV20-1	TRBJ1-6	CSALHGGYNSPLHF
few	NA	TRBV20-1	TRBJ2-1	CSASVNRHNEQFF
NA	NA	TRBV7-7	TRBJ1-1	CASSETPNTEAFF
many	NA	TRBV7-8	TRBJ1-1	CASSLYQHAEAFF
few	TRBD1	TRBV24-1	TRBJ2-3	CATSDTGEGDTDTQYF
NA	TRBD2	TRBV27	TRBJ2-7	CASKTGGTYEQYF
NA	NA	TRBV27	TRBJ1-2	CASSGGGPYGYTF
few	TRBD2	TRBV20-1	TRBJ2-5	CSARDRLAGVETQYF
many	NA	TRBV7-2	TRBJ1-4	CASSPRGGAGKLFF
many	NA	TRBV7-2	TRBJ2-7	CASTPPGSSYEQYF
few	NA	TRBV7-2	TRBJ2-5	CASRMAGTLGETQYF
few	NA	TRBV12-3/TRBV12-4	TRBJ1-3	CASSLQGQDTIYF
NA	NA	TRBV9	TRBJ2-2	CASSVRTDPPGELFF
NA	NA	TRBV7-2	TRBJ1-2	CASSSRQSYGYTF
few	NA	TRBV6-6	TRBJ1-6	CASSYSRESPLHF
NA	NA	TRBV3-1	TRBJ2-5	CASSRPRAETQYF
NA	NA	TRBV7-2	TRBJ1-2	CASSLDSLYYGYTF
few	TRBD1	TRBV7-2	TRBJ1-2	CASSLARDRGGYTF
few	TRBD2	TRBV5-5	TRBJ2-1	CASSFRLAGFSNEQFF
NA	TRBD2	TRBV9	TRBJ2-7	CASSVDSGGLSYEQYF
few	NA	TRBV7-2	TRBJ1-5	CASSRDMMQPQHF
NA	NA	TRBV28	TRBJ1-1	CASSFPGQNTEAFF
many	TRBD2	TRBV11-2	TRBJ2-2	CASWGGLALTGELFF
many	NA	TRBV20-1	TRBJ2-3	CSATPSGPTDTQYF
few	TRBD1	TRBV7-2	TRBJ1-1	CASSLASTGGAEAFF
few	NA	TRBV20-1	TRBJ1-5	CSAHAPGRGLTQPQHF
NA	TRBD2	TRBV10-2	TRBJ2-1	CASSDYPGLAGGAYNEQFF
few	NA	TRBV6-2/TRBV6-3	TRBJ2-5	CASSYPFGLLEETQYF
many	NA	TRBV29-1	TRBJ1-2	CSAWTDNYGYTF
few	NA	TRBV28	TRBJ2-1	CASSLRRDRQFF
many	TRBD1	TRBV12-3/TRBV12-4	TRBJ2-4	CASSLRQGGLAKNIQYF
many	NA	TRBV7-6	TRBJ2-1	CASSLDPGGLSEQFF
NA	TRBD1	TRBV7-2	TRBJ2-3	CASSRTGALTDTQYF
few	NA	TRBV2	TRBJ2-6	CANTRGSGANVLTF
few	NA	TRBV25-1	TRBJ2-3	CASSESPRGADTQYF
many	TRBD2	TRBV27	TRBJ2-1	CASSFRLAGHNEQFF
few	NA	TRBV10-3	TRBJ2-2	CAISRGHGTGELFF
NA	NA	TRBV27	TRBJ2-3	CASSTGGRGRDTQYF
NA	NA	TRBV7-9	TRBJ1-5	CASSFGTDQPQHF
many	NA	TRBV27	TRBJ2-3	CASSLLVEGTQYF
once	TRBD2	TRBV5-1	TRBJ2-5	CASSLGTSLGETQYF
many	NA	TRBV11-2	TRBJ2-3	CASSLEWSTDTQYF
few	TRBD2	TRBV7-3	TRBJ2-2	CASRPGGNTGELFF
many	NA	TRBV20-1	TRBJ2-2	CSASNYVDGELFF
few	NA	TRBV11-2	TRBJ1-4	CASSSSRGEEKLFF
few	NA	TRBV27	TRBJ2-3	CASSEERLSTDTQYF
few	NA	TRBV15	TRBJ2-1	CATSSLRGNEQFF
NA	TRBD1	TRBV12-5	TRBJ1-1	CASGPRGGEAFF
few	NA	TRBV12-5	TRBJ2-3	CASGFQAADTQYF
NA	TRBD1	TRBV5-6	TRBJ2-5	CASSLPQGVGQETQYF
once	NA	TRBV6-2/TRBV6-3	TRBJ1-1	CASSRTGYTEAFF
NA	NA	TRBV7-8	TRBJ1-5	CATSRAGRNQPQHF
NA	NA	TRBV7-8	TRBJ1-2	CASSPDPNYGYTF
few	NA	TRBV7-8	TRBJ1-1	CASSSRTALMNTEAFF
few	NA	TRBV27	TRBJ1-5	CASSSRTEINSNQPQHF